The following is a TCR beta chain sequence with its context. Its binding antigen is unknown. Base qualities were left out, and no much larger clone turns up one base away. Each collaborating institution followed its own protocols to collect whole blood in K2EDTA tubes. For TCRbeta analysis, collaborators shipped samples in one of three forms: frozen whole blood, isolated PBMCs, or DNA extracted from either of those sample types. Between the V and J ends, shortened by 6 bases and 5 bases respectively, the junction contains 23 bases. The CDR3 runs 17 amino acids, cysteine and phenylalanine included. The only DNA kept is the CDR3, 51 bases in frame from the first base. From a lookup of the germline V gene, CDR1 and CDR2 are KGHSH and LQKENI. This sample is drawn from a study of blood T cell repertoires in COVID-19 (dated by TCRdb to about 2020). Some background on the complete study: Collaborator samples came from the United States, Italy and Spain and covered acute and convalescent phases of COVID-19. The material from the prospective study consisted of cDNA or gDNA derived from T cells, B-cell-depleted T cells, or PBMCs. The dataset comprised deeply sampled blood TCRbeta repertoires from subjects exposed to, actively infected with, or recovered from COVID-19. A freely available public database, intended as a resource for researchers studying the immune response to SARS-CoV-2, is where the repertoires were released. The samples were drawn from the first 160 participants of the ongoing ImmuneRACE study and from about 1,200 subjects provided by 6 global collaborators. A de-identified subject ID, COVID-19 status, age in years and sex were almost always included in the sample metadata. Where HLA class I and class II types were available, the types were taken from metadata supplied by the sample provider, not from assay-based typing.

The paper's findings and limits, for the study overall: The amount of clinical and demographic metadata varied by source and participant and was provided uncurated.

TCRbeta CDR3 regions were amplified from genomic DNA by means of the immunoSEQ Assay, a bias-controlled multiplex PCR. The study's processing was this. Within the assay, amplification of reference gene primers was used to estimate how many nucleated cells each sample contained. To quantify the absolute abundance of each unique TCRbeta CDR3 rearrangement, sequence reads were collapsed and filtered. For each sample, productive Simpson clonality was calculated by taking the square root of Simpson's diversity index across productive rearrangements. TCRdb limited this immuneACCESS table to in-frame rearrangements with V and J called. A share of clones is missing; checked studies link under half to unresolved V genes, and the rest is unexplained. V, J and clone size derive from that table, while D and trimming were established from the DNA sequence. This sample holds approximately 49,000 clones; approximately 91% were observed only once. The ten largest account for 3% of the sample.

Material for sequencing was peripheral blood. The clonotype comes from a man aged 50-59 years with active COVID-19. The V gene is TRBV18 and the J gene is TRBJ2-1, with the D gene not confidently named. At the DNA level, the sequence is TGTGCCAGCTCGCGAGGTACCCCGCCTCGAATGAACAATGAGCAGTTCTTC. Translated, this gives CASSRGTPPRMNNEQFF.